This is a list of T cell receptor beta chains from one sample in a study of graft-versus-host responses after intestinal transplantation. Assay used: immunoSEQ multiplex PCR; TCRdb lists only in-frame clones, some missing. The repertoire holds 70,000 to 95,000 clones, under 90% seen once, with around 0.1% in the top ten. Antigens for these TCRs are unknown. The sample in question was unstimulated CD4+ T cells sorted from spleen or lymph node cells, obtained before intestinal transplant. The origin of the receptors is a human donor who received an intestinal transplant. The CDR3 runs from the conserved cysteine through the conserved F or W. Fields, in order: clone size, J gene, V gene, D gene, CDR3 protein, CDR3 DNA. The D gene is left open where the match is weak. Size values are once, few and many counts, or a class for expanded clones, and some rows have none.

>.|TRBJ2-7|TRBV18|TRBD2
CASSPRTSGAYEQYF
TGTGCCAGCTCACCAAGGACTAGCGGGGCCTACGAGCAGTACTTC
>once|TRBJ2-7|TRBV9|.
CASSVVSVGQRYF
TGTGCCAGCAGCGTCGTCTCGGTGGGGCAGCGATACTTC
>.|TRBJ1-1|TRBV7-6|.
CASSLSGVTEAFF
TGTGCCAGCAGCTTATCAGGGGTCACTGAAGCTTTCTTT
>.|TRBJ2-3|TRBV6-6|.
CASRRGLVFTDTQYF
TGTGCCAGCAGGAGGGGACTGGTATTCACAGATACGCAGTATTTT
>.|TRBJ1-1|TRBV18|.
CASSPAGATEAFF
TGTGCCAGCTCACCGGCGGGAGCCACTGAAGCTTTCTTT
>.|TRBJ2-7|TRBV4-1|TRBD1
CASSPTRDRTYEQYF
TGCGCCAGCAGCCCGACGCGGGACAGGACCTACGAGCAGTACTTC
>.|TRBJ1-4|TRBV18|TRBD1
CASSSITGGLGEKLFF
TGTGCCAGCTCATCAATCACAGGGGGCCTGGGTGAAAAACTGTTTTTT
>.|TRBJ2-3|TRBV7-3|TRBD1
CASSPSTGTGTDTQYF
TGTGCCAGCAGCCCCTCGACAGGGACAGGCACAGATACGCAGTATTTT
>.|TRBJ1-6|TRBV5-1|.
CASSLGAGENSPLHF
TGCGCCAGCAGCTTGGGGGCGGGGGAAAATTCACCCCTCCACTTT
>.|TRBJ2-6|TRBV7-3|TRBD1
CASSPRQGSGANVLTF
TGTGCCAGCAGCCCTAGACAGGGGTCTGGGGCCAACGTCCTGACTTTC
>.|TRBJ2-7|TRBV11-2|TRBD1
CASSAGLQGAGEQYF
TGTGCCAGCAGTGCAGGGCTACAGGGGGCAGGAGAGCAGTACTTC
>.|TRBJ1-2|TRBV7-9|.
CASSVGRGYGYTF
TGTGCCAGCAGCGTAGGGCGGGGGTATGGCTACACCTTC
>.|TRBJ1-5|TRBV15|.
CATSRDHPGGQPQHF
TGTGCCACCAGCAGAGATCATCCGGGGGGGCAGCCCCAGCATTTT
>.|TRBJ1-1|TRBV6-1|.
CASSGNRPRVTEAFF
TGTGCCAGCAGCGGTAACAGGCCCAGGGTCACTGAAGCTTTCTTT
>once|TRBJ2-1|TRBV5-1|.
CASSFNSGGQFF
TGCGCCAGCAGCTTCAATAGCGGAGGGCAGTTCTTC
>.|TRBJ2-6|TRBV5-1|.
CASRPGSGANVLTF
TGCGCCAGCAGGCCAGGGTCTGGGGCCAACGTCCTGACTTTC
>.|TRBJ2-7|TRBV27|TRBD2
CASSLSRQRGPYEQYF
TGTGCCAGCAGTTTATCGAGGCAGCGGGGGCCCTACGAGCAGTACTTC